This entry describes one T cell receptor (beta chain). Its antigen is currently unknown. The data belong to a study of cytomegalovirus exposure and HLA in healthy donors. Study outcomes and limitations: DRB1 showed the most TCR associations and HLA-C the fewest in a later analysis, as rates varied by HLA locus.

PCR used 60 Vbeta primers and 13 Jbeta primers. The data were produced by immunoSEQ multiplex PCR, yet TCRdb's version contains in-frame clones alone and is incomplete. The data contain 77,000 or so clones, approximately 80% of them singletons. The V gene end was trimmed by 6 bases and the J gene end by 10 bases; junction bases not matched to a gene: 7. In germline, CDR1 is MNHNS, CDR2 SASEGT. This CDR3 is built from 14 residues. The sequence was obtained from a man aged 65 to 85 in good health and CMV-seropositive. Material for sequencing was PBMCs. The chain carries TRBV6-1 and TRBJ2-1; 12 nucleotides match TRBD2. This CDR3 is CASSATSGGGEQFF. The CDR3 DNA follows: TGTGCCAGCAGCGCGACTAGCGGGGGAGGGGAGCAGTTCTTC.